A single sample is the source of the 2 T cell receptor beta chains below, sequenced in a study of T cell responses to AZD1222 COVID-19 vaccine. The protocol was immunoSEQ multiplex PCR, while the TCRdb copy is restricted to in-frame clones and leaves out a portion. The data show 110,000 to 150,000 clones, approximately 93% seen once. Sequencing was performed on peripheral blood, taken after recovery from COVID-19. The origin of the receptors is an adult who had recovered from COVID-19.

J is TRBJ1-2 and V is TRBV29-1; 10 bases agree with TRBD1. The CDR3 sequence is 15 residues long. CDR1 and CDR2 (germline): SQVTM, ANQGSEA. V trimming: 4 bases; J trimming: 5 bases; junction bases outside the gene matches: 10. CDR3 DNA: TGCAGCGTTGCCGGGACAGGGGTCTTTAATTATGGCTACACCTTC. It specifies CSVAGTGVFNYGYTF.

J is TRBJ2-7 and V is TRBV3-1 (or the pseudogene TRBV3-2); D is ambiguous. CDR3 length: 12 residues. CDR1 is LGHDT, CDR2 YNNKEL, per germline (reference sequence). V was trimmed by 3 bases and J by 0 bases, leaving 3 bases between them. In DNA form, the CDR3 reads TGTGCCAGCAGCCACAGCTCCTACGAGCAGTACTTC. The encoded protein is CASSHSSYEQYF.